The rows below give T cell receptor beta chains drawn from one sample of a study of T cells in localized non-small cell lung cancer. This table comes from immunoSEQ multiplex PCR, and its TCRdb copy is limited to in-frame clones, with some not included. This table holds 20,000 to 30,000 clones, 80% to 90% found once. Sequencing was performed on peripheral blood, taken before any cancer treatment. The source is a woman between 40 and 69 years old with stage I lung adenocarcinoma. The CDR3 runs from the conserved cysteine through the conserved F or W. Each record gives: clone size, J gene, V gene, D gene, CDR3 length, CDR3 protein, CDR3 DNA. D genes are given only for firm matches. Clone size is shown for a subset of rows, as once, few, many or a class of expanded clone.

clone_size: .; j_call: TRBJ2-7; v_call: TRBV7-9; d_call: .; cdr3_length: 13; cdr3_aa: CASSLLASLVQYF; cdr3_nt: TGTGCCAGCAGTCTCCTGGCCAGCTTAGTGCAGTACTTC
clone_size: .; j_call: TRBJ1-2; v_call: TRBV28; d_call: .; cdr3_length: 11; cdr3_aa: CATDQGYGYTF; cdr3_nt: TGTGCCACCGACCAAGGCTATGGCTACACCTTC
clone_size: .; j_call: TRBJ1-2; v_call: TRBV7-3; d_call: .; cdr3_length: 15; cdr3_aa: CASSLTRLGNYGYTF; cdr3_nt: TGTGCCAGCAGCTTAACCCGGTTGGGGAACTATGGCTACACCTTC
clone_size: .; j_call: TRBJ2-2; v_call: TRBV7-2; d_call: TRBD2; cdr3_length: 17; cdr3_aa: CASSPASGGKSTGELFF; cdr3_nt: TGTGCCAGCAGCCCAGCTAGCGGGGGGAAGAGCACCGGGGAGCTGTTTTTT
clone_size: .; j_call: TRBJ2-2; v_call: TRBV7-2; d_call: .; cdr3_length: 14; cdr3_aa: CASSNPRPPGELFF; cdr3_nt: TGTGCCAGCAGTAACCCGCGTCCCCCCGGGGAGCTGTTTTTT
clone_size: .; j_call: TRBJ2-1; v_call: TRBV2; d_call: .; cdr3_length: 13; cdr3_aa: CASGLELYNEQFF; cdr3_nt: TGTGCCAGCGGCCTCGAGCTCTACAATGAGCAGTTCTTC
clone_size: .; j_call: TRBJ1-4; v_call: TRBV7-2; d_call: .; cdr3_length: 15; cdr3_aa: CASSSRPGNNEKLFF; cdr3_nt: TGTGCCAGCAGCTCAAGACCGGGGAATAATGAAAAACTGTTTTTT
clone_size: .; j_call: TRBJ2-5; v_call: TRBV9; d_call: TRBD2; cdr3_length: 16; cdr3_aa: CASSPRLAGGQETQYF; cdr3_nt: TGTGCCAGCAGCCCGCGACTAGCGGGGGGCCAAGAGACCCAGTACTTC
clone_size: .; j_call: TRBJ2-3; v_call: TRBV11-3; d_call: TRBD2; cdr3_length: 15; cdr3_aa: CASSAPAGGTDTQYF; cdr3_nt: TGTGCCAGCAGCGCCCCGGCGGGGGGGACAGATACGCAGTATTTT
clone_size: once; j_call: TRBJ2-2; v_call: TRBV11-3; d_call: .; cdr3_length: 15; cdr3_aa: CASSSGRANTGELFF; cdr3_nt: TGTGCCAGCAGCTCAGGACGGGCGAACACCGGGGAGCTGTTTTTT
clone_size: once; j_call: TRBJ1-4; v_call: TRBV9; d_call: .; cdr3_length: 18; cdr3_aa: CASSGLTGYSSLNEKLFF; cdr3_nt: TGTGCCAGCAGCGGACTGACAGGCTACTCTTCCCTTAATGAAAAACTGTTTTTT
clone_size: once; j_call: TRBJ1-4; v_call: TRBV14; d_call: TRBD1; cdr3_length: 15; cdr3_aa: CASSPRQGNREKLFF; cdr3_nt: TGTGCCAGCAGCCCCCGACAGGGTAATAGAGAAAAACTGTTTTTT
clone_size: .; j_call: TRBJ2-7; v_call: TRBV19; d_call: .; cdr3_length: 15; cdr3_aa: CASSIMGGVYYEQYF; cdr3_nt: TGTGCCAGTAGTATCATGGGCGGGGTGTACTACGAGCAGTACTTC
clone_size: .; j_call: TRBJ2-6; v_call: TRBV4-3; d_call: TRBD1; cdr3_length: 16; cdr3_aa: CASSQGTGSGANVLTF; cdr3_nt: TGCGCCAGCAGCCAAGGGACAGGGTCTGGGGCCAACGTCCTGACTTTC
clone_size: .; j_call: TRBJ2-5; v_call: TRBV6-5; d_call: TRBD1; cdr3_length: 14; cdr3_aa: CASRRTGGRETQYF; cdr3_nt: TGTGCCAGCAGAAGGACAGGGGGACGAGAGACCCAGTACTTC
clone_size: once; j_call: TRBJ1-3; v_call: TRBV19; d_call: .; cdr3_length: 17; cdr3_aa: CASSRMMGGAGGNTIYF; cdr3_nt: TGTGCCAGTAGCCGCATGATGGGGGGCGCGGGCGGAAACACCATATATTTT
clone_size: few; j_call: TRBJ1-3; v_call: TRBV19; d_call: .; cdr3_length: 12; cdr3_aa: CASSIRGNTIYF; cdr3_nt: TGTGCCAGTAGTATCCGGGGTAACACCATATATTTT
clone_size: .; j_call: TRBJ1-2; v_call: TRBV5-1; d_call: .; cdr3_length: 14; cdr3_aa: CASSLAPGDYGYTF; cdr3_nt: TGCGCCAGCAGCTTGGCCCCAGGGGACTATGGCTACACCTTC
clone_size: .; j_call: TRBJ2-7; v_call: TRBV7-9; d_call: .; cdr3_length: 12; cdr3_aa: CASSLDRGDLYF; cdr3_nt: TGTGCCAGCAGCTTGGACCGGGGCGATTTGTACTTC
clone_size: .; j_call: TRBJ2-4; v_call: TRBV7-8; d_call: .; cdr3_length: 15; cdr3_aa: CASSLGPNGGNIQYF; cdr3_nt: TGTGCCAGCAGCTTAGGGCCAAACGGAGGAAACATTCAGTACTTC
clone_size: few; j_call: TRBJ1-6; v_call: TRBV4-1; d_call: .; cdr3_length: 17; cdr3_aa: CASSFTRIPGNNSPLHF; cdr3_nt: TGCGCCAGCAGCTTCACCCGCATTCCGGGGAATAATTCACCCCTCCACTTT
clone_size: .; j_call: TRBJ2-7; v_call: TRBV11-3; d_call: TRBD1; cdr3_length: 14; cdr3_aa: CASSPGQGHHEQYF; cdr3_nt: TGTGCCAGCAGCCCAGGACAGGGGCATCACGAGCAGTACTTC
clone_size: .; j_call: TRBJ1-2; v_call: TRBV2; d_call: .; cdr3_length: 13; cdr3_aa: CASSVEGLYGYTF; cdr3_nt: TGTGCCAGCAGTGTGGAGGGATTGTACGGCTACACCTTC
clone_size: .; j_call: TRBJ2-7; v_call: TRBV19; d_call: TRBD2; cdr3_length: 14; cdr3_aa: CASSIGGGPYEQYF; cdr3_nt: TGTGCCAGTAGTATCGGGGGGGGACCCTACGAGCAGTACTTC
clone_size: .; j_call: TRBJ1-5; v_call: TRBV19; d_call: .; cdr3_length: 15; cdr3_aa: CASSPLRVGNQPQHF; cdr3_nt: TGTGCCAGTAGTCCCCTCAGGGTCGGCAATCAGCCCCAGCATTTT
clone_size: .; j_call: TRBJ2-7; v_call: TRBV7-2; d_call: .; cdr3_length: 12; cdr3_aa: CASGTPVGEQYF; cdr3_nt: TGTGCCAGCGGGACCCCTGTGGGGGAGCAGTACTTC
clone_size: .; j_call: TRBJ2-3; v_call: TRBV30; d_call: TRBD2; cdr3_length: 14; cdr3_aa: CAWSGLAATDTQYF; cdr3_nt: TGTGCCTGGAGTGGTCTAGCGGCCACAGATACGCAGTATTTT
clone_size: .; j_call: TRBJ1-6; v_call: TRBV18; d_call: TRBD1; cdr3_length: 13; cdr3_aa: CASSPQGASPLHF; cdr3_nt: TGTGCCAGCTCACCACAGGGGGCTTCACCCCTCCACTTT
clone_size: .; j_call: TRBJ2-1; v_call: TRBV5-1; d_call: .; cdr3_length: 12; cdr3_aa: CASKMGSDEQFF; cdr3_nt: TGCGCCAGCAAGATGGGTTCCGATGAGCAGTTCTTC
clone_size: .; j_call: TRBJ2-5; v_call: TRBV11-3; d_call: .; cdr3_length: 15; cdr3_aa: CASSTGRGRGETQYF; cdr3_nt: TGTGCCAGCAGCACGGGTCGGGGTCGAGGAGAGACCCAGTACTTC
clone_size: .; j_call: TRBJ2-3; v_call: TRBV4-1; d_call: TRBD1; cdr3_length: 20; cdr3_aa: CASSQDLPGQGRWRTDTQYF; cdr3_nt: TGCGCCAGCAGCCAAGATCTTCCGGGACAGGGGAGGTGGCGGACAGATACGCAGTATTTT
clone_size: .; j_call: TRBJ1-3; v_call: TRBV18; d_call: TRBD1; cdr3_length: 12; cdr3_aa: CASRQGGNTIYF; cdr3_nt: TGTGCCAGCCGACAGGGTGGAAACACCATATATTTT
clone_size: .; j_call: TRBJ2-4; v_call: TRBV19; d_call: .; cdr3_length: 12; cdr3_aa: CASSMGEGRPLF; cdr3_nt: TGTGCCAGTAGTATGGGCGAGGGGCGTCCCCTCTTC
clone_size: .; j_call: TRBJ1-3; v_call: TRBV4-1; d_call: .; cdr3_length: 17; cdr3_aa: CASSQDSGGLSGNTIYF; cdr3_nt: TGCGCCAGCAGCCAAGATTCTGGGGGACTCTCTGGAAACACCATATATTTT
clone_size: .; j_call: TRBJ2-7; v_call: TRBV7-2; d_call: .; cdr3_length: 14; cdr3_aa: CASSLALGGVEQYF; cdr3_nt: TGTGCCAGCAGCTTAGCGCTAGGGGGGGTCGAGCAGTACTTC
clone_size: .; j_call: TRBJ1-4; v_call: TRBV5-1; d_call: TRBD1; cdr3_length: 16; cdr3_aa: CASSSLPGQRNEKLFF; cdr3_nt: TGCGCCAGCAGCTCACTGCCGGGACAGAGGAATGAAAAACTGTTTTTT
clone_size: .; j_call: TRBJ2-5; v_call: TRBV11-3; d_call: .; cdr3_length: 17; cdr3_aa: CASSLDRTRDTQETQYF; cdr3_nt: TGTGCCAGCAGCTTAGACCGGACCCGGGACACACAAGAGACCCAGTACTTC
clone_size: .; j_call: TRBJ1-1; v_call: TRBV25-1; d_call: .; cdr3_length: 12; cdr3_aa: CASKGGNTEAFF; cdr3_nt: TGTGCCAGCAAGGGGGGGAACACTGAAGCTTTCTTT
clone_size: .; j_call: TRBJ2-7; v_call: TRBV5-1; d_call: TRBD2; cdr3_length: 12; cdr3_aa: CASSLGAGEVYF; cdr3_nt: TGCGCCAGCAGCTTGGGAGCGGGGGAGGTGTACTTC
clone_size: .; j_call: TRBJ1-1; v_call: TRBV5-1; d_call: .; cdr3_length: 16; cdr3_aa: CASSLQGVGSNTEAFF; cdr3_nt: TGCGCCAGCAGCTTGCAGGGAGTAGGCTCGAACACTGAAGCTTTCTTT
clone_size: .; j_call: TRBJ1-6; v_call: TRBV7-9; d_call: .; cdr3_length: 15; cdr3_aa: CASSLTRQDNSPLHF; cdr3_nt: TGTGCCAGCAGCTTAACCCGGCAGGACAATTCACCCCTCCACTTT
clone_size: .; j_call: TRBJ1-3; v_call: TRBV7-2; d_call: .; cdr3_length: 15; cdr3_aa: CASSIDGRSGNTIYF; cdr3_nt: TGTGCCAGCAGCATCGACGGACGCTCTGGAAACACCATATATTTT
clone_size: .; j_call: TRBJ2-3; v_call: TRBV9; d_call: .; cdr3_length: 15; cdr3_aa: CASSAATGFTDTQYF; cdr3_nt: TGTGCCAGCAGCGCCGCTACGGGTTTCACAGATACGCAGTATTTT
clone_size: once; j_call: TRBJ2-5; v_call: TRBV18; d_call: .; cdr3_length: 14; cdr3_aa: CASSPMGAQETQYF; cdr3_nt: TGTGCCAGCTCACCAATGGGAGCCCAAGAGACCCAGTACTTC
clone_size: .; j_call: TRBJ1-3; v_call: TRBV7-9; d_call: TRBD1; cdr3_length: 14; cdr3_aa: CASSPTGGGNTIYF; cdr3_nt: TGTGCCAGCAGCCCCACAGGGGGTGGAAACACCATATATTTT
clone_size: few; j_call: TRBJ1-1; v_call: TRBV5-5; d_call: .; cdr3_length: 17; cdr3_aa: CASSLAQATRVNTEAFF; cdr3_nt: TGTGCCAGCAGCTTGGCACAGGCTACCAGGGTGAACACTGAAGCTTTCTTT
clone_size: .; j_call: TRBJ2-3; v_call: TRBV7-2; d_call: .; cdr3_length: 13; cdr3_aa: CAVSFGIADTQYF; cdr3_nt: TGTGCCGTTAGTTTCGGCATCGCAGATACGCAGTATTTT
clone_size: .; j_call: TRBJ2-3; v_call: TRBV7-2; d_call: TRBD2; cdr3_length: 15; cdr3_aa: CASSPGGAGTDTQYF; cdr3_nt: TGTGCCAGCAGCCCCGGGGGGGCTGGTACAGATACGCAGTATTTT
clone_size: .; j_call: TRBJ1-5; v_call: TRBV15; d_call: TRBD1; cdr3_length: 18; cdr3_aa: CATSRDLVYRDRAQPQHF; cdr3_nt: TGTGCCACCAGCAGAGATTTGGTCTACCGGGACAGGGCTCAGCCCCAGCATTTT